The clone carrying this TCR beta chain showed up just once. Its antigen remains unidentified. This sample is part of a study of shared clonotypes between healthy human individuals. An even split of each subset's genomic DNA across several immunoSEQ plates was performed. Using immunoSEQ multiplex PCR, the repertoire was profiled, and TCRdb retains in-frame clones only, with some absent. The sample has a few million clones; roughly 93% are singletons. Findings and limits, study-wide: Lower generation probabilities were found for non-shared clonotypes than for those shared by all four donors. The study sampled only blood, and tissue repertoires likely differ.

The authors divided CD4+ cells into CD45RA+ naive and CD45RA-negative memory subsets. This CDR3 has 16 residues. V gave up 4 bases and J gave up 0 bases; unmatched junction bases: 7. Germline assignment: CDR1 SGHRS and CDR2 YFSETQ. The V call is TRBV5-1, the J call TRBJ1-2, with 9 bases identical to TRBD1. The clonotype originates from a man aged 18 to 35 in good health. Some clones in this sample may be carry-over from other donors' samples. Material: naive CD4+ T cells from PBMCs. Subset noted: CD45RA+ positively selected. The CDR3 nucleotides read TGCGCCAGCAGCCTCGGACAGGGGATTACTAACTATGGCTACACCTTC. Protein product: CASSLGQGITNYGYTF.